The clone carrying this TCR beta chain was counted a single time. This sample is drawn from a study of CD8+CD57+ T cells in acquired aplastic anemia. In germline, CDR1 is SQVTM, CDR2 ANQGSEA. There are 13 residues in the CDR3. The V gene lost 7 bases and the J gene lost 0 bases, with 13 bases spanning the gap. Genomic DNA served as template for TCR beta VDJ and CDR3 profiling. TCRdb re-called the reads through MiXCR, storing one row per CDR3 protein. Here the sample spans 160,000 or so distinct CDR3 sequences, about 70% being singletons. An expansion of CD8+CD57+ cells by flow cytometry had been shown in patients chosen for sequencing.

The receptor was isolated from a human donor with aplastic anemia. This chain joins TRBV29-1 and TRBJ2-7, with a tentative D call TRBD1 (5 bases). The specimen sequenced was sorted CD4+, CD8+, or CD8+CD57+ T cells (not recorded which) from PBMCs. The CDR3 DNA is TGCAGCGGCACAGGAATAAGCTCCTACGAGCAGTACTTC. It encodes CSGTGISSYEQYF.